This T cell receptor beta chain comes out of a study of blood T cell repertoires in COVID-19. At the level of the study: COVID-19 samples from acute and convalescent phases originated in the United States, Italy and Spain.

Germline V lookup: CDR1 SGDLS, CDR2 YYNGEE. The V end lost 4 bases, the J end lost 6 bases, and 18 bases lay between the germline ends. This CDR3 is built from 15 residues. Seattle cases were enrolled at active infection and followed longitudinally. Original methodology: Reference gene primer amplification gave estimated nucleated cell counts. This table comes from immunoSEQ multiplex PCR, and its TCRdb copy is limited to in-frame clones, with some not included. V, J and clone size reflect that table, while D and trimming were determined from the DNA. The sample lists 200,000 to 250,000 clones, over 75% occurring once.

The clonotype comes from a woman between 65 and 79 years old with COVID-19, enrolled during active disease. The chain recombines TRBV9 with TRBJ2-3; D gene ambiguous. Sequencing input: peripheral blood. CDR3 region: CASSPVANRGDTQYF. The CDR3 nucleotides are TGTGCCAGCAGCCCCGTGGCAAATAGAGGCGATACGCAGTATTTT. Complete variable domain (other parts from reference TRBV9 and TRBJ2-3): DSGVTQTPKHLITATGQRVTLRCSPRSGDLSVYWYQQSLDQGLQFLIQYYNGEERAKGNILERFSAQQFPDLHSELNLSSLELGDSALYFCASSPVANRGDTQYFGPGTRLTVL.